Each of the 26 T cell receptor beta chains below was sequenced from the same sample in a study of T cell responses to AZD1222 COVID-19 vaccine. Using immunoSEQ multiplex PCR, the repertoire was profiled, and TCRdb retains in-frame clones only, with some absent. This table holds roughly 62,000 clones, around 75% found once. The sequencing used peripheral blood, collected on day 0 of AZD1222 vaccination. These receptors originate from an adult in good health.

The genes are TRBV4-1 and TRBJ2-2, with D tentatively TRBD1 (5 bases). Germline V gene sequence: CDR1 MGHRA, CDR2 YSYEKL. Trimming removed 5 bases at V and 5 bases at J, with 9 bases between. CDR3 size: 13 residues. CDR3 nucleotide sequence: TGCGCCAGCAGCGTCAGGGTTACCGGGGAGCTGTTTTTT. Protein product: CASSVRVTGELFF.

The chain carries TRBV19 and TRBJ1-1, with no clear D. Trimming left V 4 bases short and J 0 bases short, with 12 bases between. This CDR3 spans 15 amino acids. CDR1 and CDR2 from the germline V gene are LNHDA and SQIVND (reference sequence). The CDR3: CASSKVGAMNTEAFF. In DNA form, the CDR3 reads TGTGCCAGTAGTAAGGTCGGAGCTATGAACACTGAAGCTTTCTTT.

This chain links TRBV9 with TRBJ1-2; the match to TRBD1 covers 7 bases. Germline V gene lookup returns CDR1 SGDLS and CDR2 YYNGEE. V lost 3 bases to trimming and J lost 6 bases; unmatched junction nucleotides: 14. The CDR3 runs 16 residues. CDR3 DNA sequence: TGTGCCAGCAGCGAGACCGGGACAGAGTGGGGTAATGGCTACACCTTC. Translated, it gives CASSETGTEWGNGYTF. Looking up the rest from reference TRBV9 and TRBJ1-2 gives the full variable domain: DSGVTQTPKHLITATGQRVTLRCSPRSGDLSVYWYQQSLDQGLQFLIQYYNGEERAKGNILERFSAQQFPDLHSELNLSSLELGDSALYFCASSETGTEWGNGYTFGSGTRLTVV.

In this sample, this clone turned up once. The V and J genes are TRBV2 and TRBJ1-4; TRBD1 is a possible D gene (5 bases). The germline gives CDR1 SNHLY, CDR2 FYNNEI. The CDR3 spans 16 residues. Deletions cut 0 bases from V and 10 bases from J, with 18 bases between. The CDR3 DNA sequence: TGTGCCAGCAGTGAAGCGGGGGTTTATGAGGCGTTAAAACTGTTTTTT. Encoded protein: CASSEAGVYEALKLFF.

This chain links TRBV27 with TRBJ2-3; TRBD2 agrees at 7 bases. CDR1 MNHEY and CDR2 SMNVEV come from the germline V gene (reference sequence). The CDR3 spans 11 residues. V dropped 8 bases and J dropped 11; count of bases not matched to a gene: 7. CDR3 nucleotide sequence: TGTGCCAGCGGCGGGGGACGTGAGCAGTATTTT. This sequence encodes CASGGGREQYF.

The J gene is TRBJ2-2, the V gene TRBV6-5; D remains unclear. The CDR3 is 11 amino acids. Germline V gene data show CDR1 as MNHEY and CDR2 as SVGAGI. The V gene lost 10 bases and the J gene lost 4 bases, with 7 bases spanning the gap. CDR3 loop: CATRGTGELFF. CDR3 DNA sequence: TGTGCCACCCGTGGCACCGGGGAGCTGTTTTTT.

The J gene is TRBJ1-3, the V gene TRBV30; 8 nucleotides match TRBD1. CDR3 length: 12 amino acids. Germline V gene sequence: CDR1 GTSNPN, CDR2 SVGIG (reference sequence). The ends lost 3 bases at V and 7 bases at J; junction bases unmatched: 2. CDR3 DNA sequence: TGTGCCTGGAGCAGACAGGGGAACACCATATATTTT. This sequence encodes CAWSRQGNTIYF. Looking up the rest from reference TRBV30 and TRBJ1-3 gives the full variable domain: SQTIHQWPATLVQPVGSPLSLECTVEGTSNPNLYWYRQAAGRGLQLLFYSVGIGQISSEVPQNLSASRPQDRQFILSSKKLLLSDSGFYLCAWSRQGNTIYFGEGSWLTVV.

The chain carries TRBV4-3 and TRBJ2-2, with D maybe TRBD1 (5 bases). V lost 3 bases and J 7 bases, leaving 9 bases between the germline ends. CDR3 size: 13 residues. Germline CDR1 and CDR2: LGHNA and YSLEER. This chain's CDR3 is CASSQQGIGELFF. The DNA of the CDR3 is TGCGCCAGCAGCCAGCAGGGTATCGGGGAGCTGTTTTTT.

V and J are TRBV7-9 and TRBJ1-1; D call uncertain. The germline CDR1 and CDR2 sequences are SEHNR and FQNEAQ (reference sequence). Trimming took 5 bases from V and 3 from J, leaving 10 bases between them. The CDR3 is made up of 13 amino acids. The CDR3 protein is CASSQMRDTEAFF. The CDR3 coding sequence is TGTGCCAGCAGCCAAATGCGGGACACTGAAGCTTTCTTT.

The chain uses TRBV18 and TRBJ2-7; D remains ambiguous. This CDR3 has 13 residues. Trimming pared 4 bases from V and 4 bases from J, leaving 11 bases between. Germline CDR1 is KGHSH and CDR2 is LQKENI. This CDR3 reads CASSLAHPYEQYF. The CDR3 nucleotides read TGTGCCAGCTCACTAGCCCATCCTTACGAGCAGTACTTC.

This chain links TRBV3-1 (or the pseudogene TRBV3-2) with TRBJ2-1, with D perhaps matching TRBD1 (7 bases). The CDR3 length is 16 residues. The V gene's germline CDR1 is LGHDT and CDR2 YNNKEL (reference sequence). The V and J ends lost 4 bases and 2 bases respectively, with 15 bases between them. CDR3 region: CASSPPGRGAYNEQFF. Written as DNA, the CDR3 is TGTGCCAGCAGCCCCCCCGGCAGGGGGGCCTACAATGAGCAGTTCTTC.

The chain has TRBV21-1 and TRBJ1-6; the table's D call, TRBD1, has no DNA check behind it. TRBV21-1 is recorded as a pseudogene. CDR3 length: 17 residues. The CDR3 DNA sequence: TGTGCCAGCCTTAATAGGGGGCCAACGGCGGGTAATTCACCCCTCCACTTT. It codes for CASLNRGPTAGNSPLHF.

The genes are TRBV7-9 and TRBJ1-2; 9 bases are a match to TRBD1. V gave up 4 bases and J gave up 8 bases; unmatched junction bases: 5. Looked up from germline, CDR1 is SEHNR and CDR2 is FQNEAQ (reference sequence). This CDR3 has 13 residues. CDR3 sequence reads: CASSSGQGYGYTF. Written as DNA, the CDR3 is TGTGCCAGCAGCTCCGGACAGGGGTACGGCTACACCTTC.

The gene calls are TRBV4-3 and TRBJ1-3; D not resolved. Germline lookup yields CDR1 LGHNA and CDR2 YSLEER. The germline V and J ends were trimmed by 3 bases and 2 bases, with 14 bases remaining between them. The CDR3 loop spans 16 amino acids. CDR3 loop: CASSQTSGVPGNTIYF. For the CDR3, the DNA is TGCGCCAGCAGCCAGACCTCCGGGGTCCCTGGAAACACCATATATTTT.

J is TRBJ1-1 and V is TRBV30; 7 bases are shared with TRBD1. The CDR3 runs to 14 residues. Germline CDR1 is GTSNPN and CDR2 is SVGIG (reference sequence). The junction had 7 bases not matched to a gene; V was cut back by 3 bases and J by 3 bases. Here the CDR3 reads CAWSFGDRYTEAFF. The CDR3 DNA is TGTGCCTGGAGCTTTGGGGACAGATACACTGAAGCTTTCTTT.

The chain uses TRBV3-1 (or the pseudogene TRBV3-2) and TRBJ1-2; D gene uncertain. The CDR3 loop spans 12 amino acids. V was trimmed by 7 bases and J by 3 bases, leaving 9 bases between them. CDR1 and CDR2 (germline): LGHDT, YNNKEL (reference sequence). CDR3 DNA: TGTGCCAGCACCGGGCTGGACTATGGCTACACCTTC. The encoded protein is CASTGLDYGYTF.

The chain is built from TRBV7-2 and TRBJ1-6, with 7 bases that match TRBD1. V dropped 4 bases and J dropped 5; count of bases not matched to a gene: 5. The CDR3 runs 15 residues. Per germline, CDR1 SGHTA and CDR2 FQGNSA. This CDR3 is CASSWGQNDNSPLHF. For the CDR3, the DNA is TGTGCCAGCAGCTGGGGACAGAACGATAATTCACCCCTCCACTTT. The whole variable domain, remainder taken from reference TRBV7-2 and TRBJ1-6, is GAGVSQSPSNKVTEKGKDVELRCDPISGHTALYWYRQSLGQGLEFLIYFQGNSAPDKSGLPSDRFSAERTGGSVSTLTIQRTQQEDSAVYLCASSWGQNDNSPLHFGNGTRLTVT.

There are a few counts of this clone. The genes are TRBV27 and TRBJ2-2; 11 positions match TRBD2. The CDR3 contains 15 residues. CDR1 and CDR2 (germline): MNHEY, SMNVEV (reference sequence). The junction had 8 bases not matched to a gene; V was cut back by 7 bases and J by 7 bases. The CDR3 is CASKPSGGRGGELFF. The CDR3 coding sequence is TGTGCCAGCAAACCTAGCGGGGGGCGAGGCGGGGAGCTGTTTTTT.

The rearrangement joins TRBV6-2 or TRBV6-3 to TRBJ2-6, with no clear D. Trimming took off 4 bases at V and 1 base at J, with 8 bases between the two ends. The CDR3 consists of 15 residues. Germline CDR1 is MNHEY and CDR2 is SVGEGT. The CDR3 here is CASSSLGSGANVLTF. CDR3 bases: TGTGCCAGCAGTTCCCTGGGATCTGGGGCCAACGTCCTGACTTTC.

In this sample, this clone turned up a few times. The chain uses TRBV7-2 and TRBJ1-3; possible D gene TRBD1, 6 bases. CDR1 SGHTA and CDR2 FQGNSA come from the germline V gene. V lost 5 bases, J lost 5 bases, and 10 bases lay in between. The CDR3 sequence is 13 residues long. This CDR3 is CASSPGTRNTIYF. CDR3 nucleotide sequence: TGTGCCAGCAGCCCCGGGACAAGAAACACCATATATTTT.

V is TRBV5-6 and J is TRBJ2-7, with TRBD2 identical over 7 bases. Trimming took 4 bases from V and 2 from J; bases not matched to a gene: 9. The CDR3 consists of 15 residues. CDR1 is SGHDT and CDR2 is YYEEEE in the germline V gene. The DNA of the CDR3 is TGTGCCAGCAGCGACCCAGCGGGGTTCCCCTACGAGCAGTACTTC. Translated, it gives CASSDPAGFPYEQYF.

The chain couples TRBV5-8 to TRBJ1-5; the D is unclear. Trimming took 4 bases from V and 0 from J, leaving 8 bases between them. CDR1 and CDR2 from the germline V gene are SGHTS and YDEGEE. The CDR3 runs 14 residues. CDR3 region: CASSLGPSNQPQHF. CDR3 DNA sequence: TGTGCCAGCAGCCTCGGGCCTAGCAATCAGCCCCAGCATTTT.

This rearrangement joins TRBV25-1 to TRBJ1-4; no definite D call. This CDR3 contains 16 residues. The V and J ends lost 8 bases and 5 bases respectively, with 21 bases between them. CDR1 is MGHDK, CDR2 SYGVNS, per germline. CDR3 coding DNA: TGTGCCAGCTCGAGACAACCGGGTGGGTCAAATGAAAAACTGTTTTTT. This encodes CASSRQPGGSNEKLFF.

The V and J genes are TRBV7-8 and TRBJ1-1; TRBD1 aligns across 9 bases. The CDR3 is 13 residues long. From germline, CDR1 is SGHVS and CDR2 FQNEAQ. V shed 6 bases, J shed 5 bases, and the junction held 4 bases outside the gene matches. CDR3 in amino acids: CASSWDRETEAFF. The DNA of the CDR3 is TGTGCCAGCAGTTGGGACAGGGAAACTGAAGCTTTCTTT.

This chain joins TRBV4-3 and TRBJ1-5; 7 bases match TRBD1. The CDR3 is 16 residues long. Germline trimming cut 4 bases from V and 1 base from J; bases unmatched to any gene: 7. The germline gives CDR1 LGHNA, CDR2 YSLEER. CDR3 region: CASSLNRGVSNQPQHF. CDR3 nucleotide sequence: TGCGCCAGCAGCCTTAACAGGGGCGTGAGCAATCAGCCCCAGCATTTT.

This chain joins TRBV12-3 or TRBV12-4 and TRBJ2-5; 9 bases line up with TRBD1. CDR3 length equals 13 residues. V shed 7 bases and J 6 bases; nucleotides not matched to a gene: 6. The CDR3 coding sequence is TGTGCCAGCACCCCGACAGGGGGGAAGACCCAGTACTTC. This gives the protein CASTPTGGKTQYF.